This T cell receptor beta chain is drawn from a study of cytomegalovirus exposure and HLA in healthy donors. The donors comprised healthy bone marrow donors. Trimming shortened V by 4 bases and J by 2 bases, and 21 bases separated the two germline ends. This CDR3 region has 17 residues. The germline V gene has CDR1 SGDLS and CDR2 YYNGEE. With 60 Vbeta and 13 Jbeta primers, the PCR was carried out. Assay used: immunoSEQ multiplex PCR; TCRdb lists only in-frame clones, some missing. The sample lists 160,000 or so clones, less than 90% occurring once. The clonotype originates from a man between 45 and 60 years old in good health and CMV-seropositive. The sample taken for sequencing was PBMCs. J is TRBJ1-2 and V is TRBV9; D uncertain. CDR3 region: CASSPPEVSSLNYGYTF. The DNA of the CDR3 is TGTGCCAGCAGCCCCCCGGAGGTCTCGAGTTTGAACTATGGCTACACCTTC.